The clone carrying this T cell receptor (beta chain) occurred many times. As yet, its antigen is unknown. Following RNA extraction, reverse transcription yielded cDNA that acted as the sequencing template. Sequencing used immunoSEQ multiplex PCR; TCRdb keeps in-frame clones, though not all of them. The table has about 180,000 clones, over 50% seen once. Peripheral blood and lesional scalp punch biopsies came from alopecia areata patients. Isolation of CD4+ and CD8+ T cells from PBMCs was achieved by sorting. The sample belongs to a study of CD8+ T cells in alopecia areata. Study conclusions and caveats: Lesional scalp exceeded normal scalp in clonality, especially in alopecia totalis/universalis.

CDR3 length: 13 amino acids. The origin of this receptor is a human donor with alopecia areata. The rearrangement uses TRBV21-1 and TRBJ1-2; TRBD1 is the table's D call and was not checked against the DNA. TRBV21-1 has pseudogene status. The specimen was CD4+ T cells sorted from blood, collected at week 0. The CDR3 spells CASGKQGRDGYTF. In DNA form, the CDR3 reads TGTGCCAGCGGAAAACAGGGAAGGGATGGCTACACCTTC.